This T cell receptor beta chain was captured by sequencing in a study of T-cell memory formation after mild COVID-19 (dated by TCRdb to the early 2020s). At the level of the whole study: TCR sequence clusters from the two donors were largely donor specific. Longitudinal TCRalpha and TCRbeta repertoire sequencing tracked T-cell clones expanding and contracting after mild COVID-19 in two donors. Two young, previously healthy adult volunteers, one female and one male, were included in the cohort. Beyond this particular receptor, the publication reports: Clones contracting from day 15 to 85 had balanced CD4/CD8 phenotypes, while a second wave expanding from day 15 to 37 was biased towards CD4+. SARS-CoV-2 specificity was not confirmed for the second-wave clones peaking on day 37. Contracting CD4+ clones appeared mostly in the CM and EM memory subsets, whereas CD8+ clones were enriched in EMRA. Some responding clones were detected in pre-infection memory, which suggested that pre-existing cross-reactive memory T cells had joined the SARS-CoV-2 response. The study included only two mild cases, and larger cohorts that include severe cases with pre-infection samples were judged to be necessary.

Ficoll-Paque density gradient centrifugation was used to isolate PBMCs. Sequencing took place on an Illumina NovaSeq 6000. TCRalpha and TCRbeta cDNA libraries were built by 5'RACE with constant-segment primers, adding sample barcodes and unique molecular identifiers. RNA was extracted from every sample with Trizol reagent. Libraries were amplified in two PCR steps, with a second sample barcode and Illumina TruSeq adapters added in the second step. Libraries were sequenced on an Illumina NovaSeq with 2 x 150 bp paired-end reads. Per the original workflow: Demultiplexing of reads and collapsing into UMI-guided consensus sequences were performed with migec v1.2.7. Using mixcr v2.1.11, the UMI consensuses were aligned to TRA and TRB V and J templates and assembled into clonotypes. Clonotypes were classified as expanded or contracted when called significant by both edgeR and NoisET, with noise models trained on biological replicates. For edgeR calls, a false discovery rate-adjusted p below 0.01 and a log2 fold-change threshold of 1 were applied. As an exploratory analysis of dynamics, max-normalized trajectories of the 1000 most abundant clonotypes were examined with PCA combined with hierarchical clustering. Each responding clone was given a CD4 or CD8 phenotype based on the CD4+ and CD8+ repertoires, which had been sequenced separately. Using fastp at Q25 and MiXCR, TCRdb reprocessed the public reads and kept productive beta chains. Every entry covers one CDR3 protein and lists the most common genes and DNA from its rows. TCRdb, rather than the study authors, made the V and J calls. The sample contains approximately 290,000 distinct CDR3 sequences, 7.5% to 9.5% of them found a single time. Around a fifth of the sample is held by the ten biggest clonotypes.

This clonotype was counted only a few times. What antigen it recognizes has not been identified. No base quality information exists; no much larger clone differs at one position. This clonotype was sampled from a man between 18 and 35 years old who had mild COVID-19 (a few samples of this study predate the infection). The sample titles of this study are shuffled in the database, so cell type and time point are left out; the donor was told from shared clones. Sequenced material: PBMCs or a T cell subset sorted from them (not recorded which).

This receptor carries the CDR3 CASSPPAGGEGGEQYF. The nucleotides are TGTGCCAGCTCACCACCGGCCGGGGGCGAAGGAGGCGAGCAGTACTTC. The chain links TRBV18 with TRBJ2-7, with the D call tentatively TRBD1 or TRBD2, each fitting 6 bases. The junction shows trimming of 0 bases on V and 6 bases on J, plus 18 bases between the germline ends. From the germline V gene, CDR1 is KGHSH and CDR2 is LQKENI. Including the terminal cysteine and phenylalanine, the CDR3 comprises 16 residues. The kept DNA is CDR3 alone, 48 bases in frame from the first base.